What follows are 20 T cell receptor beta chains derived from one specimen sequenced in a study. TCRdb reanalysed the RT-PCR reads using MiXCR and keeps one entry per CDR3 protein. The table has about 680,000 distinct CDR3 sequences, 13% to 15% seen once. Sequencing was done on a sample of memory CD4+ T cells from blood. The receptors originated from a female donor in good health, serving as a healthy control.

This clonotype has just a few counts. The chain links TRBV5-1 to TRBJ2-7, with D tentatively TRBD2 (6 bases). Looked up from germline, CDR1 is SGHRS and CDR2 is YFSETQ. The CDR3 has 14 residues. The ends were cut back, 1 base at V and 6 bases at J, with 14 bases in the middle. CDR3 DNA sequence: TGCGCCAGCAGCTTGAACGGGAGACGGGGCGAGCAGTACTTC. Amino acids: CASSLNGRRGEQYF.

This clonotype has a handful of counts. The chain is built from TRBV7-9 and TRBJ2-7; D is perhaps TRBD2 (5 bases). V was clipped by 5 bases and J by 7 bases, with 21 bases between them. Germline loops: CDR1 SEHNR, CDR2 FQNEAQ (reference sequence). This CDR3 has 15 residues. Here the CDR3 DNA reads TGTGCCAGCAGCCGCGCGGGTAATAGGGTGTATGAGCAGTACTTC. This gives the protein CASSRAGNRVYEQYF.

This clonotype was counted many times. The J gene is TRBJ2-2, the V gene TRBV5-1; maybe TRBD2 (5 bases). The CDR3 length is 16 residues. Trimming removed 1 base from V and 1 base from J, with 11 bases in between. Germline CDR1 SGHRS, CDR2 YFSETQ. The CDR3 DNA is TGCGCCAGCAGCTTGCAGGCCAGCGGGAACACCGGGGAGCTGTTTTTT. The encoded protein is CASSLQASGNTGELFF.

The table lists this clonotype with many counts. The J gene is TRBJ1-1, the V gene TRBV12-3 or TRBV12-4, with D possibly being TRBD1 (5 bases). V was cut by 6 bases and J by 2 bases, with 10 bases left in between. The CDR3 covers 13 residues. The CDR3 protein is CASRLDSNTEAFF. The CDR3 region has the DNA TGTGCCAGCAGGCTCGACAGTAACACTGAAGCTTTCTTT.

The chain recombines TRBV6-9 with TRBJ2-1; D gene ambiguous. The germline V gene encodes CDR1 MNHGY and CDR2 SVAAGI. V lost 8 bases and J lost 7, with 15 bases in between. CDR3 length equals 13 residues. The DNA of the CDR3 is TGTGCCAGCGCGATTCCGATCTTGAATGAGCAGTTCTTC. Its translation: CASAIPILNEQFF.

As regards this clonotype: It may be a read error: a sequence one base away is much more abundant. The rearrangement links TRBV12-3 or TRBV12-4 to TRBJ2-1; D may match TRBD1 or TRBD2 (5 bases each). The ends were cut back, 6 bases at V and 5 bases at J, with 17 bases in the middle. The CDR3 runs to 15 residues. The CDR3 sequence: CASRDTGTRNNEQFF. CDR3 nucleotide sequence: TGTGCCAGCAGGGACACCGGGACGAGGAACAATGAGCAGTTCTTC.

This clonotype was observed many times. The J gene is TRBJ2-7, the V gene TRBV20-1, with D possibly being TRBD1 or TRBD2 (5 bases each). V lost 4 bases, J lost 7 bases, and 20 bases lay in between. In germline, CDR1 is DFQATT, CDR2 SNEGSKA (reference sequence). The CDR3 is 14 amino acids. The CDR3 loop is CSANPGTGYLEQYF. CDR3 DNA: TGCAGTGCTAACCCCGGGACGGGCTACCTGGAGCAGTACTTC.

CDR3 sequence: CASSELEGGSYNEQFF. The DNA for the CDR3 is TGTGCCAGCAGTGAACTTGAAGGGGGCTCTTACAATGAGCAGTTCTTC. V is TRBV6-1 and J is TRBJ2-1; 7 bases are a match to TRBD1. The germline V gene encodes CDR1 MNHNS and CDR2 SASEGT. V was clipped by 2 bases and J by 4 bases; unmatched bases: 8. CDR3 length equals 16 residues.

A few counts support this clonotype. The V call is TRBV2, the J call TRBJ2-7, with 11 bases that match TRBD1. Trimming at V came to 7 bases and at J to 6 bases, leaving 11 bases not matched to a gene. The germline gives CDR1 SNHLY, CDR2 FYNNEI. The CDR3 is made up of 15 amino acids. The CDR3 sequence is CASKRTGGEVREQYF. CDR3 nucleotide sequence: TGTGCCAGCAAGAGGACAGGGGGCGAGGTTCGCGAGCAGTACTTC. Full variable domain (outside the CDR3, taken from reference TRBV2 and TRBJ2-7): EPEVTQTPSHQVTQMGQEVILRCVPISNHLYFYWYRQILGQKVEFLVSFYNNEISEKSEIFDDQFSVERPDGSNFTLKIRSTKLEDSAMYFCASKRTGGEVREQYFGPGTRLTVT.

The chain employs TRBV7-2 and TRBJ2-1; the D gene is possibly TRBD2 (6 bases). Germline CDR1 is SGHTA and CDR2 is FQGNSA. V was clipped by 2 bases and J by 8 bases, with 16 bases between them. This CDR3 spans 15 amino acids. CDR3 sequence reads: CASSLSGVRSHEQFF. The CDR3 DNA reads as TGTGCCAGCAGCTTATCGGGAGTGCGGTCACATGAGCAGTTCTTC.

The genes are TRBV12-3 or TRBV12-4 and TRBJ1-1; D gene unclear. Trimming took 1 base from V and 1 from J, leaving 10 bases between them. The CDR3 totals 15 residues. The chain's CDR3 is CASSLDDISNTEAFF. Here the CDR3 DNA reads TGTGCCAGCAGTTTAGACGACATTTCGAACACTGAAGCTTTCTTT.

The chain carries TRBV7-2 and TRBJ2-1; 12 bases line up with TRBD1. The CDR3 contains 17 residues. Germline V lookup: CDR1 SGHTA, CDR2 FQGNSA. After removal of 5 bases from V and 7 bases from J, the junction contained 12 bases not matched to a gene. This CDR3 reads CASSPPQGTGGGNEQFF. For the CDR3, the DNA is TGTGCCAGCAGCCCCCCCCAAGGGACAGGGGGCGGGAATGAGCAGTTCTTC. Full variable domain (missing parts from reference TRBV7-2 and TRBJ2-1): GAGVSQSPSNKVTEKGKDVELRCDPISGHTALYWYRQSLGQGLEFLIYFQGNSAPDKSGLPSDRFSAERTGGSVSTLTIQRTQQEDSAVYLCASSPPQGTGGGNEQFFGPGTRLTVL.

This clonotype came up a few times. The chain uses TRBV5-5 and TRBJ1-1; the match to TRBD1 covers 7 bases. Per germline, CDR1 SGHKS and CDR2 YYEKEE (reference sequence). After removal of 6 bases from V and 7 bases from J, the junction contained 18 bases not matched to a gene. This CDR3 contains 16 residues. CDR3 loop: CASTWDSRSAYGEAFF. CDR3 DNA sequence: TGTGCCAGCACCTGGGACAGTCGATCCGCCTACGGTGAAGCTTTCTTT.

This clonotype was detected a few times. The chain links TRBV20-1 to TRBJ2-1; 8 bases match TRBD2. The CDR3 totals 14 residues. Trimming took 5 bases from V and 3 from J; bases not matched to a gene: 6. Germline CDR1 DFQATT, CDR2 SNEGSKA (reference sequence). CDR3 sequence (DNA): TGCAGTGCTGCGGGACTAGTGAGCTACAATGAGCAGTTCTTC. Translated, it gives CSAAGLVSYNEQFF.

This clonotype was observed many times. The chain joins TRBV5-1 to TRBJ1-6; unclear D gene. Trimming took 6 bases from V and 7 from J, leaving 17 bases between them. The CDR3 spans 15 residues. Germline CDR1 and CDR2: SGHRS and YFSETQ. This CDR3 reads CASTSGYSPNSPLHF. The CDR3 DNA reads as TGCGCCAGCACCTCGGGCTACTCACCCAATTCACCCCTCCACTTT.

This rearrangement joins TRBV20-1 to TRBJ2-5, with D perhaps TRBD1 (5 bases). This CDR3 is built from 15 residues. V lost 4 bases and J 2 bases, leaving 17 bases between the germline ends. Germline CDR1 reads DFQATT; CDR2 reads SNEGSKA (reference sequence). CDR3 sequence (DNA): TGCAGTGCTATCCGTGGGTGGGGCCTGCAAGAGACCCAGTACTTC. Its translation is CSAIRGWGLQETQYF.

This sequence joins TRBV12-3 or TRBV12-4 and TRBJ2-5; D remains ambiguous. With 5 bases removed from V and 4 bases from J, the gap between germline ends came to 17 bases. This CDR3 contains 15 residues. CDR3: CASSGGRIRAETQYF. CDR3 nucleotide sequence: TGTGCCAGCAGTGGCGGCAGGATAAGGGCAGAGACCCAGTACTTC.

This clonotype was found many times. J is TRBJ2-5 and V is TRBV24-1; 15 bases line up with TRBD2. With V trimmed by 4 bases and J by 4 bases, 6 bases remained unmatched. The germline V gene has CDR1 KGHDR and CDR2 SFDVKD. The CDR3 loop spans 17 amino acids. CDR3 bases: TGTGCCACCAGTGAACTAACGGGACTAGCGGGAGGAGAGACCCAGTACTTC. This encodes CATSELTGLAGGETQYF.

This clonotype has at least ten counts. The chain joins TRBV18 to TRBJ1-2; D is ambiguous. The CDR3 loop spans 12 amino acids. Trimming cost V 4 bases and J 4 bases, with 7 bases left between them. Germline V lookup: CDR1 KGHSH, CDR2 LQKENI. The CDR3 is CASSQGLYGYTF. CDR3 sequence (DNA): TGTGCCAGCTCACAAGGGCTCTATGGCTACACCTTC.

CDR3 loop: CASSEESRNQPQHF. The CDR3 DNA is TGTGCCAGCAGTGAGGAATCTCGGAATCAGCCCCAGCATTTT. The V call is TRBV25-1, the J call TRBJ1-5; D ambiguous. Germline V gene sequence: CDR1 MGHDK, CDR2 SYGVNS. The V end lost 3 bases, the J end lost 4 bases, and 10 bases lay between the germline ends. The CDR3 covers 14 residues.